This is a list of T cell receptor beta chains from one sample in a study of cytomegalovirus exposure and HLA in healthy donors. The data were produced by immunoSEQ multiplex PCR, yet TCRdb's version contains in-frame clones alone and is incomplete. The table lists more than 250,000 clones, approximately 90% of them singletons. Sequences were obtained from PBMCs. The receptors were gathered from a woman aged 18-35 years in good health and CMV-seronegative. The CDR3 runs from the conserved cysteine through the conserved F or W. D genes are given only for firm matches. The listing skips clone size in some rows; elsewhere it reads once, few, many or a size class.

clone size	V gene	D gene	J gene	CDR3 DNA	CDR3 protein
few	TRBV4-2	-	TRBJ1-1	TGTGCCAGCAGTCACCGGACAGTTATGGAGATGAACACTGAAGCTTTCTTT	CASSHRTVMEMNTEAFF
-	TRBV30	-	TRBJ2-7	TGTGCCTGGAGTGTATCCAGGATCTACGAGCAGTACTTC	CAWSVSRIYEQYF
-	TRBV11-2	-	TRBJ1-2	TGTGCCAGCAGCTTAGTTCCAGGTACCTCCATTTACGATGGCTACACCTTC	CASSLVPGTSIYDGYTF
-	TRBV5-6	-	TRBJ1-4	TGTGCCAGCGGATTAGGGGGGGTTAATGAAAAACTGTTTTTT	CASGLGGVNEKLFF
-	TRBV27	TRBD1	TRBJ2-7	TGTGCCAGCAGTCTAACCTCCGAAGGCACAGGGGTAATCGCCTACGAGCAGTACTTC	CASSLTSEGTGVIAYEQYF
-	TRBV2	TRBD2	TRBJ2-7	TGTGCCAGCAGGCAATTCCAGGGAGGGTACGAGCAGTACTTC	CASRQFQGGYEQYF
-	TRBV5-5	-	TRBJ1-1	TGTGCCAGCAGCTGGGGGCTATCACCGGGGACTGAAGCTTTCTTT	CASSWGLSPGTEAFF
-	TRBV7-6	-	TRBJ1-3	TGTGCCAGCAGCTTAGCCGAACAGGGTTACTCTGGAAACACCATATATTTT	CASSLAEQGYSGNTIYF
-	TRBV5-1	TRBD2	TRBJ2-5	TGCGCCAGCAGCTTGAGCGCCGGGACTAGCGCCCCTCGGGAGACCCAGTACTTC	CASSLSAGTSAPRETQYF
-	TRBV5-8	TRBD1	TRBJ2-7	TGTGCCAGCAGCCCGGGACAGGGCTATAACGAGCAGTACTTC	CASSPGQGYNEQYF
-	TRBV6-1	-	TRBJ1-5	TGTGCCAGCAACCGTCAGGATAGCAATCAGCCCCAGCATTTT	CASNRQDSNQPQHF
-	TRBV30	TRBD1	TRBJ2-2	TGTGCCTGGAGTTTAGACAGGGGGATTATGAACACCGGGGAGCTGTTTTTT	CAWSLDRGIMNTGELFF
-	TRBV7-8	-	TRBJ2-3	TGTGCCAGCAGGGCTGGACAGCTACTAAACACAGATACGCAGTATTTT	CASRAGQLLNTDTQYF
-	TRBV29-1	TRBD1	TRBJ2-2	TGCAGCGTGAAACCGGGACAGAGTTCGACCGGGGAGCTGTTTTTT	CSVKPGQSSTGELFF
-	TRBV27	-	TRBJ1-5	TGTGCCAGCACGGACCAGGGGAGCAATCAGCCCCAGCATTTT	CASTDQGSNQPQHF
once	TRBV2	-	TRBJ1-6	TGTGCCAGCAGTAAGGAGAATCTATTCCTTTCACCCCTCCACTTT	CASSKENLFLSPLHF
-	TRBV5-5	TRBD1	TRBJ1-2	TGTGCCAGCAGCTTGGCTGGGGCAGGGGGGTATGGCTACACCTTC	CASSLAGAGGYGYTF
-	TRBV4-1	TRBD1	TRBJ1-3	TGCGCCAGCAGCCTCCAACGACAGGGTCTAGGGGGAAACACCATATATTTT	CASSLQRQGLGGNTIYF
-	TRBV2	TRBD2	TRBJ2-3	TGTGCCAGCAGTGACGATCAAGGGACTAGCGGGGGGGGAAGCACAGATACGCAGTATTTT	CASSDDQGTSGGGSTDTQYF
-	TRBV7-9	-	TRBJ2-7	TGTGCCAGCACCTCGGAGGGGAACTCCTACGAGCAGTACTTC	CASTSEGNSYEQYF
-	TRBV5-1	-	TRBJ2-2	-	CASSFLWGVGTGELFF
-	TRBV13	TRBD2	TRBJ2-1	TGTGCCAGCAGCTTAAGTTTTGGGGGGGGGATGAATGAGCAGTTCTTC	CASSLSFGGGMNEQFF
-	TRBV25-1	TRBD1	TRBJ1-2	TGTGCCAGCAGTCGACAGGGTATGGGCTATGGCTACACCTTC	CASSRQGMGYGYTF
-	TRBV9	TRBD2	TRBJ2-3	TGTGCCAGCCCGGGACTAGCGGGGGCGGCCACAGATACGCAGTATTTT	CASPGLAGAATDTQYF
once	TRBV7-8	-	TRBJ2-1	TGTGCCAGCAGCCAGACTTGGGGGGGCGATGAGCAGTTCTTC	CASSQTWGGDEQFF
-	TRBV4-2	-	TRBJ2-3	TGTGCCAGCAGCCAAGATGTTCTCGGGGGAGGCGGAGATACGCAGTATTTT	CASSQDVLGGGGDTQYF
-	TRBV5-1	-	TRBJ2-1	TGCGCCAGCAGCTTGGGGTTGCAATTCAGCTCCTACAATGAGCAGTTCTTC	CASSLGLQFSSYNEQFF
few	TRBV5-1	TRBD2	TRBJ2-1	TGCGCCAGCAGCCAATCCGGGAGGAACAATGAGCAGTTCTTC	CASSQSGRNNEQFF
-	TRBV2	-	TRBJ1-6	TGTGCCAGCAAACGGGAGGGGGGGGAAAATTCACCCCTCCACTTT	CASKREGGENSPLHF